The 29 T cell receptor beta chains given below trace back to one sample, sequenced in a study of blood T cells in healthy people across ages. With a J-beta primer mix and a sample-barcoded 5' primer, a second PCR ran roughly 6 to 12 cycles. One entry per CDR3 protein results from TCRdb running MiXCR on the 5' RACE reads. The data show about a million distinct CDR3 sequences, 40% to 60% seen once. Sample: blood. The receptors derive from a man aged 25-45 years in good health.

Many counts were recorded for this clonotype. The chain uses TRBV12-3 or TRBV12-4 and TRBJ2-7, with a weak D call TRBD2 (6 bases). With 4 bases removed from V and 3 bases from J, the gap between germline ends came to 16 bases. This CDR3 region has 15 residues. CDR3 sequence (DNA): TGTGCCAGCAGTTGGTATAACACAGCGGGCTACGAGCAGTACTTC. It yields the protein CASSWYNTAGYEQYF.

Only a few counts were recorded for this clonotype. CDR3 bases: TGCGCCAGCAGACCGGAGAGGGGCCATGGCTACACCTTC. Translating gives CASRPERGHGYTF. This chain connects TRBV4-1 to TRBJ1-2; possible D gene TRBD1, 5 bases. This CDR3 is 13 amino acids long. Deletions cut 6 bases from V and 6 bases from J, with 14 bases between. The V gene's germline CDR1 is MGHRA and CDR2 YSYEKL.

The sample holds a few counts of this clonotype. The J gene is TRBJ1-5, the V gene TRBV28; possible D gene TRBD1, 6 bases. Germline V gene lookup returns CDR1 MDHEN and CDR2 SYDVKM. The CDR3 contains 13 residues. Deletions cut 5 bases from V and 6 bases from J, with 11 bases between. The CDR3, as DNA: TGTGCCAGCAGTACGGGGGGCACTCAGCCCCAGCATTTT. Translated, it gives CASSTGGTQPQHF. Full variable domain (rest looked up from reference TRBV28 and TRBJ1-5): DVKVTQSSRYLVKRTGEKVFLECVQDMDHENMFWYRQDPGLGLRLIYFSYDVKMKEKGDIPEGYSVSREKKERFSLILESASTNQTSMYLCASSTGGTQPQHFGDGTRLSIL.

This sequence joins TRBV5-1 and TRBJ2-7; possible D gene TRBD2, 7 bases. Trimming removed 2 bases at V and 2 bases at J, with 14 bases between. In germline, CDR1 is SGHRS, CDR2 YFSETQ. The CDR3 has 15 residues. The CDR3 protein is CASSLSGTFTYEQYF. The CDR3 nucleotides are TGCGCCAGCAGCTTAAGCGGGACATTTACCTACGAGCAGTACTTC. The full variable domain, in which reference TRBV5-1 and TRBJ2-7 provide the parts outside the CDR3, is KAGVTQTPRYLIKTRGQQVTLSCSPISGHRSVSWYQQTPGQGLQFLFEYFSETQRNKGNFPGRFSGRQFSNSRSEMNVSTLELGDSALYLCASSLSGTFTYEQYFGPGTRLTVT.

This chain links TRBV6-1 with TRBJ2-7; D not resolved. The germline V gene has CDR1 MNHNS and CDR2 SASEGT. The CDR3 spans 14 residues. V gave up 1 base and J gave up 0 bases, with 7 bases separating them. The CDR3 sequence: CASSEVGISYEQYF. CDR3 DNA: TGTGCCAGCAGTGAAGTCGGTATCTCCTACGAGCAGTACTTC.

The rearrangement links TRBV2 to TRBJ2-3; TRBD2 agrees at 9 bases. Germline CDR1 SNHLY, CDR2 FYNNEI. CDR3 length: 13 residues. The V segment lost 11 bases and the J segment 3 bases; nucleotides outside the gene matches: 6. In nucleotides, the CDR3 is TGTGCCGGCGTCACTAGCGGGACAGATACGCAGTATTTT. Protein: CAGVTSGTDTQYF.

V and J are TRBV24-1 and TRBJ1-1, with 7 bases identical to TRBD1. Germline loops: CDR1 KGHDR, CDR2 SFDVKD. Trimming at V came to 9 bases and at J to 1 base, leaving 10 bases not matched to a gene. The CDR3 length is 15 residues. The CDR3 spells CATYKGGSQNTEAFF. The CDR3 DNA reads TGTGCCACCTACAAAGGGGGCAGCCAGAACACTGAAGCTTTCTTT.

The chain employs TRBV25-1 and TRBJ1-1, with D possibly matching TRBD1 (5 bases). Trimming pared 1 base from V and 6 bases from J, leaving 15 bases between. The CDR3 is 15 amino acids. Germline-derived CDR1 and CDR2 are MGHDK and SYGVNS. The CDR3 loop is CASSEWVGENAEAFF. For the CDR3, the DNA is TGTGCCAGCAGTGAATGGGTAGGGGAAAATGCTGAAGCTTTCTTT.

The chain links TRBV4-2 to TRBJ1-5, with a possible D match to TRBD1 (5 bases). Between the trimmed V and J ends, which lost 0 bases and 3 bases, there was a span of 9 bases. In germline, CDR1 is LGHNA, CDR2 YNFKEQ. This CDR3 is 15 amino acids long. CDR3 sequence: CASSQDKGDNQPQHF. Here the CDR3 DNA reads TGTGCCAGCAGCCAAGATAAAGGGGACAATCAGCCCCAGCATTTT.

This clonotype came up many times. One end of the junction varies from germline; a read error may be responsible. CDR3 region: CASSSTGSYEQYF. In DNA, the CDR3 is TGTGCCAGCAGCTCGACAGGGAGCTACGAGCAGTACTTC. The genes are TRBV5-1 and TRBJ2-7; 7 bases are shared with TRBD1. The germline V gene encodes CDR1 SGHRS and CDR2 YFSETQ. The CDR3 is made up of 13 amino acids.

This clonotype was counted between two and nine times. V and J are TRBV20-1 and TRBJ2-3; 13 nucleotides match TRBD2. Germline V CDR1 and CDR2: DFQATT, SNEGSKA (reference sequence). The J segment lost 4 bases and the V segment lost 1 base, leaving 2 bases of the junction unmatched. This CDR3 spans 15 amino acids. CDR3 nucleotide sequence: TGCAGTGCTAGAGTCGGACTAGCGGGGGCAGATACGCAGTATTTT. It is translated as CSARVGLAGADTQYF.

J is TRBJ2-1 and V is TRBV10-3, with D perhaps matching TRBD1 (6 bases). V lost 6 bases, J lost 7 bases, and 7 bases lay in between. Germline CDR1 ENHRY, CDR2 SYGVKD. The CDR3 has 11 amino acids. Written as DNA, the CDR3 is TGTGCCATCAGAGGGACAAATGAGCAGTTCTTC. This sequence encodes CAIRGTNEQFF.

This clonotype turned up a few times. This rearrangement joins TRBV20-1 to TRBJ2-7; 7 nucleotides agree with TRBD1. The ends lost 2 bases at V and 5 bases at J; junction bases unmatched: 12. CDR3 length: 15 amino acids. Germline V gives CDR1 DFQATT, CDR2 SNEGSKA (reference sequence). As DNA, the CDR3 is TGCAGTGCTAGAATGTTGACAGGGCCTCCTAACGAGCAGTACTTC. This translates into CSARMLTGPPNEQYF.

The J gene is TRBJ2-3, the V gene TRBV7-9, with D possibly TRBD1 on 5 matching bases. Trimming left V 4 bases short and J 2 bases short, with 13 bases between. In germline, CDR1 is SEHNR, CDR2 FQNEAQ (reference sequence). CDR3 length: 15 residues. The CDR3 protein is CASSYRSPTTDTQYF. In nucleotides, the CDR3 is TGTGCCAGCAGCTACAGGAGCCCCACCACAGATACGCAGTATTTT.

The chain carries TRBV12-3 or TRBV12-4 and TRBJ2-5; TRBD1 is a possible D gene (5 bases). Trimming removed 0 bases from V and 0 bases from J, with 14 bases in between. The CDR3 loop spans 17 amino acids. The CDR3 loop is CASSLAASDSYQETQYF. CDR3 in DNA: TGTGCCAGCAGTTTAGCAGCCTCCGACAGCTACCAAGAGACCCAGTACTTC.

The rearrangement joins TRBV6-1 to TRBJ2-5, with 7 bases matching TRBD2. CDR1 is MNHNS and CDR2 is SASEGT in the germline V gene. Trimming at V came to 2 bases and at J to 13 bases, leaving 10 bases not matched to a gene. This CDR3 spans 13 amino acids. This CDR3 reads CASSEPSGGIGYF. CDR3 nucleotides: TGTGCCAGCAGTGAACCCTCCGGGGGGATAGGGTACTTC.

This chain links TRBV12-3 or TRBV12-4 with TRBJ1-6; weak D call: TRBD1 (5 bases). The CDR3 is 14 residues long. V was clipped by 5 bases and J by 6 bases, with 11 bases between them. The CDR3 spells CASSVGGLNSPLHF. Here the CDR3 DNA reads TGTGCCAGCAGTGTTGGGGGACTTAATTCACCCCTCCACTTT.

There are many counts of this clonotype. V usage is TRBV28 and J usage is TRBJ2-1, with 8 bases aligning to TRBD2. Germline loops: CDR1 MDHEN, CDR2 SYDVKM. Trimming removed 6 bases from V and 1 base from J; junction bases left unmatched: 11. The CDR3 consists of 17 residues. The CDR3 here is CASRRAVGGVSYNEQFF. CDR3 in DNA: TGTGCCAGCAGACGAGCTGTCGGGGGGGTGTCCTACAATGAGCAGTTCTTC.

This clonotype turned up a few times. The gene calls are TRBV11-3 and TRBJ2-7, with 8 bases matching TRBD1. Germline lookup yields CDR1 SGHNT and CDR2 YENEEA. Trimming cost V 5 bases and J 2 bases; bases outside gene matches: 11. The CDR3 has 16 residues. The CDR3 reads CASSPSRDRLTYEQYF. The CDR3 nucleotides are TGTGCCAGCAGCCCGAGCCGGGACAGGCTTACCTACGAGCAGTACTTC.

The chain joins TRBV5-1 to TRBJ2-5, with D possibly being TRBD2 (5 bases). The CDR3 is 15 residues long. CDR1 is SGHRS, CDR2 YFSETQ, per germline. V shed 4 bases and J shed 5 bases, with 18 bases lying between them. The DNA for the CDR3 is TGCGCCAGCAGCAACGGCCGGAGCGGTAGGGAGACCCAGTACTTC. Protein sequence: CASSNGRSGRETQYF.

J is TRBJ1-1 and V is TRBV29-1; TRBD1 is a possible D gene (5 bases). The CDR3 totals 13 residues. V lost 8 bases to trimming and J lost 1 base, with 14 bases between them. Germline V gene sequence: CDR1 SQVTM, CDR2 ANQGSEA. The CDR3 spells CSTAGGTNTEAFF. CDR3 DNA sequence: TGCAGCACTGCGGGAGGGACGAACACTGAAGCTTTCTTT.

The rearrangement uses TRBV4-3 and TRBJ2-7, with D perhaps given as TRBD1 or TRBD2 (5 bases each). The CDR3 covers 14 residues. V was clipped by 0 bases and J by 6 bases, with 12 bases between them. Germline V lookup: CDR1 LGHNA, CDR2 YSLEER. CDR3 DNA: TGCGCCAGCAGCCAAGAACAACAGGACTGCGAGCAGTACTTC. Translated, it gives CASSQEQQDCEQYF.

This clonotype was observed many times. The rearrangement links TRBV7-9 to TRBJ2-3; the D is unclear. Germline V gene data show CDR1 as SEHNR and CDR2 as FQNEAQ (reference sequence). V was trimmed by 7 bases and J by 0 bases, leaving 17 bases between them. This CDR3 is built from 16 residues. CDR3 nucleotide sequence: TGTGCCAGCACCCCCCCCGGTGCCCTTAGCACAGATACGCAGTATTTT. This encodes CASTPPGALSTDTQYF.

This sequence joins TRBV28 and TRBJ1-4, with a possible D match to TRBD1 (5 bases). This CDR3 comprises 16 residues. V was trimmed by 4 bases and J by 1 base, leaving 13 bases between them. Germline V gene lookup returns CDR1 MDHEN and CDR2 SYDVKM. CDR3 protein: CASSSANRLTNEKLFF. The DNA of the CDR3 is TGTGCCAGCAGTTCCGCCAACAGGTTAACTAATGAAAAACTGTTTTTT.

The chain recombines TRBV5-1 with TRBJ2-7; D remains ambiguous. V was trimmed by 1 base and J by 0 bases, leaving 11 bases between them. The CDR3 covers 15 residues. The germline V gene encodes CDR1 SGHRS and CDR2 YFSETQ. In nucleotides, the CDR3 is TGCGCCAGCAGCTTGAAGGACGCTGGCTCCTACGAGCAGTACTTC. Encoded protein: CASSLKDAGSYEQYF.

This rearrangement joins TRBV29-1 to TRBJ2-1; 10 bases agree with TRBD1. The ends lost 6 bases at V and 7 bases at J; junction bases unmatched: 9. Germline V gives CDR1 SQVTM, CDR2 ANQGSEA. The CDR3 runs to 14 residues. CDR3 amino acids: CSVWGDRGRNEQFF. The DNA of the CDR3 is TGCAGCGTCTGGGGGGACAGGGGAAGAAATGAGCAGTTCTTC.

This clonotype has a handful of counts. This chain links TRBV29-1 with TRBJ1-1; no clear D. Looked up from germline, CDR1 is SQVTM and CDR2 is ANQGSEA. V lost 4 bases and J lost 4, with 7 bases in between. This CDR3 is built from 11 residues. The CDR3 bases are TGCAGCGTTGTGGAGAGCACTGAAGCTTTCTTT. Its protein is CSVVESTEAFF.

This CDR3 reads CASSNGVGGTDTQYF. DNA for the CDR3: TGTGCCAGCAGCAACGGAGTGGGGGGAACAGATACGCAGTATTTT. The rearrangement joins TRBV7-6 to TRBJ2-3; a weak D match, TRBD2 (6 bases). The CDR3 covers 15 residues. V was clipped by 5 bases and J by 3 bases, with 15 bases between them. Germline CDR1 and CDR2: SGHVS and FNYEAQ.

The sample holds a few counts of this clonotype. The V and J genes are TRBV7-9 and TRBJ2-3, with 7 bases lining up with TRBD1. Looked up from germline, CDR1 is SEHNR and CDR2 is FQNEAQ (reference sequence). With V trimmed by 7 bases and J by 1 base, 14 bases remained unmatched. The CDR3 length is 17 residues. CDR3 sequence (DNA): TGTGCCAGCAACGAACAAGTTACAGGGGCCGGCACAGATACGCAGTATTTT. Amino acids: CASNEQVTGAGTDTQYF.